The rows below give T cell receptor beta chains drawn from one sample of a study of graft-versus-host responses after intestinal transplantation. The method was immunoSEQ multiplex PCR; TCRdb's version includes in-frame clones alone and lacks a portion of them. The sample includes 84,000 or so clones, roughly 91% seen only once; the top ten take 7.5% to 8.5%. No antigen is known for these receptors. The sample here was unstimulated CD8+ T cells sorted from spleen or lymph node cells, taken before transplant. All receptors derive from a human donor who was the organ donor for an intestinal transplant. The CDR3 runs from the conserved cysteine through the conserved F or W. D genes are given only for firm matches. For some rows the clone size is stated as once, few or many, or as a class when expanded; others skip it.

D gene: TRBD2
J gene: TRBJ2-7
V gene: TRBV6-5
clone size: NA
CDR3 DNA: TGTGCCAGCCGACTAGCGGGGGTCTACGAGCAGTACTTC
CDR3 protein: CASRLAGVYEQYF

D gene: NA
J gene: TRBJ1-1
V gene: TRBV9
clone size: NA
CDR3 DNA: TGTGCCAGCACCCTTCCAGAGAACACTGAAGCTTTCTTT
CDR3 protein: CASTLPENTEAFF

D gene: NA
J gene: TRBJ1-1
V gene: TRBV10-1
clone size: NA
CDR3 DNA: TGCGCCAGCACCGTAGAACCCGCGAGGCGCTCGAACCGGATAGAGAACACTGAAGCTTTCTTT
CDR3 protein: CASTVEPARRSNRIENTEAFF

D gene: TRBD1
J gene: TRBJ2-5
V gene: TRBV14
clone size: NA
CDR3 DNA: TGTGCCAGCAGCCAAACCGGGACAGGGCACCAAGAGACCCAGTACTTC
CDR3 protein: CASSQTGTGHQETQYF

D gene: NA
J gene: TRBJ1-1
V gene: TRBV6-5
clone size: once
CDR3 DNA: TGTGCCAGCATTTTAGGCTTGAACACTGAAGCTTTCTTT
CDR3 protein: CASILGLNTEAFF

D gene: NA
J gene: TRBJ2-3
V gene: TRBV7-7
clone size: NA
CDR3 DNA: TGTGCCAGCAGCTTAAAGAACACAGATACGCAGTATTTT
CDR3 protein: CASSLKNTDTQYF

D gene: NA
J gene: TRBJ1-2
V gene: TRBV7-9
clone size: NA
CDR3 DNA: TGTGCCAGCAGCCGTGGACGGACCTGGGGTCAAAAGTCCTATGGCTACACCTTC
CDR3 protein: CASSRGRTWGQKSYGYTF

D gene: NA
J gene: TRBJ2-7
V gene: TRBV27
clone size: NA
CDR3 DNA: TGTGCCAGCAGTTTAAGTTTGGAGGGGTACGAGCAGTACTTC
CDR3 protein: CASSLSLEGYEQYF

D gene: TRBD1
J gene: TRBJ2-7
V gene: TRBV28
clone size: NA
CDR3 DNA: TGTGCCAGCAGTCGGGACAGGGGAAATGTTCTCGGGCCCACCTACGAGCAGTACTTC
CDR3 protein: CASSRDRGNVLGPTYEQYF

D gene: TRBD1
J gene: TRBJ1-2
V gene: TRBV5-4
clone size: few
CDR3 DNA: TGTGCCAGCAGCTTGGATCCGGGACAGGGGTCGAACTATGGCTACACCTTC
CDR3 protein: CASSLDPGQGSNYGYTF

D gene: TRBD2
J gene: TRBJ2-7
V gene: TRBV7-2
clone size: NA
CDR3 DNA: TGTGCCAGCAGCGTCAGCGGGGGGATCTACGAGCAGTACTTC
CDR3 protein: CASSVSGGIYEQYF

D gene: TRBD2
J gene: TRBJ2-3
V gene: TRBV5-1
clone size: NA
CDR3 DNA: TGCGCCAGCAGCTTGTGGTCCAGCGGGGTATCCACAGATACGCAGTATTTT
CDR3 protein: CASSLWSSGVSTDTQYF

D gene: NA
J gene: TRBJ1-2
V gene: TRBV5-1
clone size: NA
CDR3 DNA: TGCGCCAGCAGCTTTATCGGACCGGGGGAGGGCTACACCTTC
CDR3 protein: CASSFIGPGEGYTF

D gene: NA
J gene: TRBJ1-1
V gene: TRBV6-1
clone size: NA
CDR3 DNA: TGTGCCAGCAGTGTTACGGGGTTGCTGAACACTGAAGCTTTCTTT
CDR3 protein: CASSVTGLLNTEAFF

D gene: NA
J gene: TRBJ1-2
V gene: TRBV20-1
clone size: NA
CDR3 DNA: TGCAGTGCGCAGAGGGACACCTTC
CDR3 protein: CSAQRDTF

D gene: NA
J gene: TRBJ2-6
V gene: TRBV5-1
clone size: NA
CDR3 DNA: TGCGCCAGCTCCCCTCCGGTGGCTGGGGCCAACGTCCTGACTTTC
CDR3 protein: CASSPPVAGANVLTF

D gene: NA
J gene: TRBJ2-3
V gene: TRBV30
clone size: NA
CDR3 DNA: TGTGCCTGGAGTGTTGGTCCAGATACGCAGTATTTT
CDR3 protein: CAWSVGPDTQYF

D gene: NA
J gene: TRBJ1-2
V gene: TRBV29-1
clone size: NA
CDR3 DNA: TGCAGCGTTGAGACTCCCTGGCTTGGCTACACCTTC
CDR3 protein: CSVETPWLGYTF

D gene: NA
J gene: TRBJ1-6
V gene: TRBV27
clone size: once
CDR3 DNA: TGTGCCAGCAGCGGTTCAGGGATGGAATTTAATTCACCCCTCCACTTT
CDR3 protein: CASSGSGMEFNSPLHF

D gene: NA
J gene: TRBJ2-2
V gene: TRBV5-6
clone size: NA
CDR3 DNA: TGTGCCAGCAGCTTGGGATTGGCAGGGTCCACCGGGGAGCTGTTTTTT
CDR3 protein: CASSLGLAGSTGELFF

D gene: NA
J gene: TRBJ1-2
V gene: TRBV4-1
clone size: NA
CDR3 DNA: TGCGCCAGCAGCCTTGGCCAGGGCTATGGCTACACCTTC
CDR3 protein: CASSLGQGYGYTF

D gene: NA
J gene: TRBJ2-1
V gene: TRBV27
clone size: NA
CDR3 DNA: TGTGCCAGCAGTTTAGGGGGCAATGAGCAGTTCTTC
CDR3 protein: CASSLGGNEQFF

D gene: NA
J gene: TRBJ2-6
V gene: TRBV6-5
clone size: few
CDR3 DNA: TGTGCCAGCAGTGAACTCTCTGGGGCCAACGTCCTGACTTTC
CDR3 protein: CASSELSGANVLTF

D gene: TRBD1
J gene: TRBJ2-7
V gene: TRBV6-5
clone size: NA
CDR3 DNA: TGTGCCAGCAGTTACTCGAGACAGGGGAGTGGCGAGCAGTACTTC
CDR3 protein: CASSYSRQGSGEQYF

D gene: NA
J gene: TRBJ2-7
V gene: TRBV30
clone size: NA
CDR3 DNA: TGTGCCTGGAGTATGGGGCTGGGGTACGAGCAGTACTTC
CDR3 protein: CAWSMGLGYEQYF

D gene: TRBD1
J gene: TRBJ2-1
V gene: TRBV6-5
clone size: NA
CDR3 DNA: TGTGCCAGCAGTTACTCTCCGGGACAGGGCGGCAATGAGCAGTTCTTC
CDR3 protein: CASSYSPGQGGNEQFF

D gene: NA
J gene: TRBJ2-2
V gene: TRBV5-1
clone size: NA
CDR3 DNA: TGCGCCAGCAGCGGATATGGTACCGGGGAGCTGTTTTTT
CDR3 protein: CASSGYGTGELFF

D gene: NA
J gene: TRBJ1-1
V gene: TRBV7-9
clone size: NA
CDR3 DNA: TGTGCCAGCAGCCTCCCGGGGCAGGTGAACACTGAAGCTTTCTTT
CDR3 protein: CASSLPGQVNTEAFF

D gene: TRBD1
J gene: TRBJ2-7
V gene: TRBV6-1
clone size: NA
CDR3 DNA: TGTGCCAGCAGTGAGGGACAGGGAGCCTTTTACGAGCAGTACTTC
CDR3 protein: CASSEGQGAFYEQYF

D gene: TRBD1
J gene: TRBJ2-5
V gene: TRBV5-6
clone size: NA
CDR3 DNA: TGTGCCAGCAGCCCGGGCGGGACAGGGATGGAGACCCAGTACTTC
CDR3 protein: CASSPGGTGMETQYF

D gene: NA
J gene: TRBJ2-6
V gene: TRBV30
clone size: medium-sized
CDR3 DNA: TGTGCCTGGAGTGTGGGATGGAGCCTTTCTGGGGCCAACGTCCTGACTTTC
CDR3 protein: CAWSVGWSLSGANVLTF

D gene: NA
J gene: TRBJ1-3
V gene: TRBV6-5
clone size: once
CDR3 DNA: TGTGCCAGCAGTTATTTTGACGGGACTGGAAACACCATATATTTT
CDR3 protein: CASSYFDGTGNTIYF

D gene: TRBD1
J gene: TRBJ1-2
V gene: TRBV5-6
clone size: NA
CDR3 DNA: TGTGCCAGCAACGTGGTGGGGACAGGGGGTGGAAATGGCTACACCTTC
CDR3 protein: CASNVVGTGGGNGYTF

D gene: TRBD2
J gene: TRBJ2-2
V gene: TRBV28
clone size: NA
CDR3 DNA: TGTGCCAGCAGCCCTACGAGCGGGGGGTTAGGGGAGCTGTTTTTT
CDR3 protein: CASSPTSGGLGELFF

D gene: TRBD2
J gene: TRBJ2-1
V gene: TRBV5-1
clone size: NA
CDR3 DNA: TGCGCCAGCAGTACTAGCGGGGGCGATGAGCAGTTCTTC
CDR3 protein: CASSTSGGDEQFF

D gene: TRBD1
J gene: TRBJ1-6
V gene: TRBV10-3
clone size: NA
CDR3 DNA: TGTGCCATCAGAGCCTCGGGACAGGGAGTTTCACCCCTCCACTTT
CDR3 protein: CAIRASGQGVSPLHF

D gene: TRBD1
J gene: TRBJ1-1
V gene: TRBV19
clone size: NA
CDR3 DNA: TGTGCCACTAAGCTCACAGGGGGCGGCGAGAACACTGAAGCTTTCTTT
CDR3 protein: CATKLTGGGENTEAFF

D gene: TRBD1
J gene: TRBJ2-7
V gene: TRBV6-5
clone size: NA
CDR3 DNA: TGTGCCAGCAGTCCCGGGACAGGGGCCTCCTACGAGCAGTACTTC
CDR3 protein: CASSPGTGASYEQYF

D gene: TRBD1
J gene: TRBJ1-1
V gene: TRBV5-4
clone size: NA
CDR3 DNA: TGTGCCAGCAGTAGGGACAGTTCTGAAGCTTTCTTT
CDR3 protein: CASSRDSSEAFF

D gene: TRBD1
J gene: TRBJ1-5
V gene: TRBV7-8
clone size: medium-sized
CDR3 DNA: TGTGCCAGCAGCTCTTGGACAGGGAGCAATCAGCCCCAGCATTTT
CDR3 protein: CASSSWTGSNQPQHF

D gene: NA
J gene: TRBJ2-7
V gene: TRBV5-6
clone size: NA
CDR3 DNA: TGTGCCAGCAGCTTTACCGGGACAAGAAAACGAGGTTACCAGCAGTACTTC
CDR3 protein: CASSFTGTRKRGYQQYF

D gene: TRBD2
J gene: TRBJ2-7
V gene: TRBV5-4
clone size: NA
CDR3 DNA: TGTGCCAGCAGCGAGCGGGGAGTCTCCTACGAGCAGTACTTC
CDR3 protein: CASSERGVSYEQYF

D gene: TRBD1
J gene: TRBJ1-2
V gene: TRBV5-1
clone size: NA
CDR3 DNA: TGCGCCAGCAGCTTCCACAGGGGGGAGGCGGATGGCTACACCTTC
CDR3 protein: CASSFHRGEADGYTF

D gene: TRBD1
J gene: TRBJ1-1
V gene: TRBV5-6
clone size: NA
CDR3 DNA: TGTGCCAGCACAGAGTCCGGGACAGTGAACACTGAAGCTTTCTTT
CDR3 protein: CASTESGTVNTEAFF

D gene: NA
J gene: TRBJ1-1
V gene: TRBV4-1
clone size: NA
CDR3 DNA: TGCGCCAGCAGCGGATACTCAGATAGCTCCACTGAAGCTTTCTTT
CDR3 protein: CASSGYSDSSTEAFF

D gene: TRBD1
J gene: TRBJ2-3
V gene: TRBV2
clone size: NA
CDR3 DNA: TGTGCCAGCAGTGTCCCGGGACAGGGGTACACAGATACGCAGTATTTT
CDR3 protein: CASSVPGQGYTDTQYF

D gene: NA
J gene: TRBJ1-2
V gene: TRBV30
clone size: once
CDR3 DNA: TGTGCCTGGAGTAGGCAGGGAGAAGTTGACTATGGCTACACCTTC
CDR3 protein: CAWSRQGEVDYGYTF

D gene: NA
J gene: TRBJ2-7
V gene: TRBV28
clone size: NA
CDR3 DNA: TGTGCCAGCAGGCCGGCAGGGATGGCCTACGAGCAGTACTTC
CDR3 protein: CASRPAGMAYEQYF

D gene: NA
J gene: TRBJ1-1
V gene: TRBV5-8
clone size: NA
CDR3 DNA: TGTGCCAGCAGCTCGGACCGGGATCCCATTATCTTGAACACTGAAGCTTTCTTT
CDR3 protein: CASSSDRDPIILNTEAFF

D gene: NA
J gene: TRBJ2-3
V gene: TRBV6-6
clone size: NA
CDR3 DNA: TGTGCCAGCAGTTCATTGGTTGAAGCTGATACGCAGTATTTT
CDR3 protein: CASSSLVEADTQYF

D gene: TRBD2
J gene: TRBJ2-2
V gene: TRBV28
clone size: NA
CDR3 DNA: TGTGCCAGCACTAGTCACGGGGGGAAACCTAACACCGGGGAGCTGTTTTTT
CDR3 protein: CASTSHGGKPNTGELFF

D gene: NA
J gene: TRBJ2-1
V gene: TRBV6-4
clone size: once
CDR3 DNA: TGTGCCAGCAGTCCCTCCGAGTACAATGAGCAGTTCTTC
CDR3 protein: CASSPSEYNEQFF

D gene: TRBD1
J gene: TRBJ2-7
V gene: TRBV7-9
clone size: NA
CDR3 DNA: TGTGCCAGCAGCTTGACCGGGACAGGGGGCTTGTACGAGCAGTACTTC
CDR3 protein: CASSLTGTGGLYEQYF